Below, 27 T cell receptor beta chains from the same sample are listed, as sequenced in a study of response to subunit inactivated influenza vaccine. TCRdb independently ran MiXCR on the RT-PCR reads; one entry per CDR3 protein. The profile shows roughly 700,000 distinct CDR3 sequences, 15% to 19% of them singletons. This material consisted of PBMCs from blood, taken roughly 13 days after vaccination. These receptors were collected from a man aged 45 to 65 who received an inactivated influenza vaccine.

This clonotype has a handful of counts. The CDR3 protein is CATKRPGLAVNTGELFF. The DNA of the CDR3 is TGTGCCACCAAGAGACCGGGACTAGCGGTAAACACCGGGGAGCTGTTTTTT. The V and J genes are TRBV15 and TRBJ2-2; 11 nucleotides align to TRBD2. Trimming at V came to 7 bases and at J to 2 bases, leaving 9 bases not matched to a gene. Germline assignment: CDR1 LNHNV and CDR2 YYDKDF (reference sequence). CDR3 length: 17 residues.

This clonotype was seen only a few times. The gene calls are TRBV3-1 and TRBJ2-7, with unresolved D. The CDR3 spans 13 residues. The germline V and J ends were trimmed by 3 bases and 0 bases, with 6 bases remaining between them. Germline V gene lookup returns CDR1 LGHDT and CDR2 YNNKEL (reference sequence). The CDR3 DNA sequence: TGTGCCAGCAGCCAGGATCACTCCTACGAGCAGTACTTC. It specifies CASSQDHSYEQYF.

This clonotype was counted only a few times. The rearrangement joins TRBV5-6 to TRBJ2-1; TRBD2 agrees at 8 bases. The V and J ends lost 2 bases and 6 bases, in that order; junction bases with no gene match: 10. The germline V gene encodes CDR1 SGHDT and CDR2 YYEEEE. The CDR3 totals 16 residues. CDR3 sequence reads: CASSFGSGSSSNEQFF. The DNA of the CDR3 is TGTGCCAGCAGCTTTGGGAGCGGGAGTAGTAGCAATGAGCAGTTCTTC.

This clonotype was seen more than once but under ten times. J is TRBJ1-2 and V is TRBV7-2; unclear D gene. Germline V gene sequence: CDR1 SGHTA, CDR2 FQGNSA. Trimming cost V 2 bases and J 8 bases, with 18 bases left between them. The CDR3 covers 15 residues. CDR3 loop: CASSLSWALSWGYTF. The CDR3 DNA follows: TGTGCCAGCAGCTTATCCTGGGCCCTGTCATGGGGCTACACCTTC.

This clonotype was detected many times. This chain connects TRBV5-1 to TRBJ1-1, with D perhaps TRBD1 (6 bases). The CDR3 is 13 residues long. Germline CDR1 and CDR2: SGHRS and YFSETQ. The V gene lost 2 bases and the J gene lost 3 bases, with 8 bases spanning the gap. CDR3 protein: CASSFPGDTEAFF. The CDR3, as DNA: TGCGCCAGCAGCTTCCCAGGGGACACTGAAGCTTTCTTT.

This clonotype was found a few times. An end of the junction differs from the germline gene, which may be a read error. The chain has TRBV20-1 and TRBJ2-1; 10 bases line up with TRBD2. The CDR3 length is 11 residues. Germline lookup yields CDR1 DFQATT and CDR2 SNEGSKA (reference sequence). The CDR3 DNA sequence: TGTGGGCTAGCGGGAGACAATGAGCAGTTCTTC. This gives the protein CGLAGDNEQFF.

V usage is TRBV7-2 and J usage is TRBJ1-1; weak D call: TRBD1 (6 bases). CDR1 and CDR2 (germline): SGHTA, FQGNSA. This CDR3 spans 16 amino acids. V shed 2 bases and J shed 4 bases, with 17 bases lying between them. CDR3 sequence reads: CASSLQGPRVGTEAFF. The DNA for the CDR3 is TGTGCCAGCAGCTTACAGGGGCCACGGGTCGGCACTGAAGCTTTCTTT.

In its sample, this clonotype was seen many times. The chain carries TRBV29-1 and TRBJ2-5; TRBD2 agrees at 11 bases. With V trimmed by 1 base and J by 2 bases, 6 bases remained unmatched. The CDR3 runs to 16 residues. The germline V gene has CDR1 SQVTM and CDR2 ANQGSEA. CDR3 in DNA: TGCAGCGTTGAAGGGCCGGGACTAGCGGTTCAAGAGACCCAGTACTTC. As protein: CSVEGPGLAVQETQYF.

The CDR3 DNA is TGCAGTGCTACCACTTTGGACACCGGGGAGCTGTTTTTT. This encodes CSATTLDTGELFF. The chain uses TRBV20-1 and TRBJ2-2; D is unclear. Germline-derived CDR1 and CDR2 are DFQATT and SNEGSKA (reference sequence). Trimming cost V 4 bases and J 3 bases, with 9 bases left between them. CDR3 length equals 13 residues.

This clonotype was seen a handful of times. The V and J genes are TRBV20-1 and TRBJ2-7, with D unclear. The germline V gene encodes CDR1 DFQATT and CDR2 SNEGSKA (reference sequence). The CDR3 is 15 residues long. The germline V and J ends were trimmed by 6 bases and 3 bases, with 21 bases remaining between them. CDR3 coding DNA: TGCAGTGCCCCAAACCCACAACAAGGAAGCTACGAGCAGTACTTC. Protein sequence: CSAPNPQQGSYEQYF.

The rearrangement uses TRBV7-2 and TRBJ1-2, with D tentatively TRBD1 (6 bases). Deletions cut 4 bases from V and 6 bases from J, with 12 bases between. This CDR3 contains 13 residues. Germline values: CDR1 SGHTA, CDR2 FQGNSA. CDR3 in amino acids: CASSSTGLDGYTF. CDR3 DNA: TGTGCCAGCAGCTCGACAGGTCTAGATGGCTACACCTTC. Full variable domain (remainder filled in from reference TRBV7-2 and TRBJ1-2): GAGVSQSPSNKVTEKGKDVELRCDPISGHTALYWYRQSLGQGLEFLIYFQGNSAPDKSGLPSDRFSAERTGGSVSTLTIQRTQQEDSAVYLCASSSTGLDGYTFGSGTRLTVV.

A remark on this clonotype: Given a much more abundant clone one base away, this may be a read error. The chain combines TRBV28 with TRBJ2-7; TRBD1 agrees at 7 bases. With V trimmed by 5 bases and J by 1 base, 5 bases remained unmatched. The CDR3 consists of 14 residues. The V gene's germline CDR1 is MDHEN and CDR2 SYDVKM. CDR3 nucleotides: TGTGCCAGCAGTCCGGGACAGAGATCCTACGAGCAGTACTTC. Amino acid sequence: CASSPGQRSYEQYF.

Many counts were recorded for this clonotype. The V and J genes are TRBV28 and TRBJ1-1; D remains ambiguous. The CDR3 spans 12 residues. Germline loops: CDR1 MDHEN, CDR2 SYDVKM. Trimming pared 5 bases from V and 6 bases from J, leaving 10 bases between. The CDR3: CASSLVGAEAFF. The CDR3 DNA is TGTGCCAGCAGTCTCGTCGGGGCTGAAGCTTTCTTT.

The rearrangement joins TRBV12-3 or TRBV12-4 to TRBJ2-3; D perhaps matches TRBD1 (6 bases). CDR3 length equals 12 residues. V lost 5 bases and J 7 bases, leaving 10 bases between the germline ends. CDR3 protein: CASSTGLNTQYF. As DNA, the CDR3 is TGTGCCAGCAGTACAGGGTTGAATACGCAGTATTTT.

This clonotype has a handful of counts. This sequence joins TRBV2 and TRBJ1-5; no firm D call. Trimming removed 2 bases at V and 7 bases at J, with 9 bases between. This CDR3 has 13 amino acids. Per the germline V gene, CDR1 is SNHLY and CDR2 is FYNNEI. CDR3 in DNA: TGTGCCAGCAGTGAAAAGGGAGGCCAGCCCCAGCATTTT. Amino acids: CASSEKGGQPQHF.

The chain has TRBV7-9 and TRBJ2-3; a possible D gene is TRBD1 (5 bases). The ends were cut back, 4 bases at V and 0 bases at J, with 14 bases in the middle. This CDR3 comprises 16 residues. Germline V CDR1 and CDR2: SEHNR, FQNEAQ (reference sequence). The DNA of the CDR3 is TGTGCCAGCAGCTACCCGACAGCAGGGAGCACAGATACGCAGTATTTT. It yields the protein CASSYPTAGSTDTQYF.

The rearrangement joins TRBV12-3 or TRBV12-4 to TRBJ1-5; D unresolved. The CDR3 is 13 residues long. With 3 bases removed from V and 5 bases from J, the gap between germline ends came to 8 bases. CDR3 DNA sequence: TGTGCCAGCAGTTTTATTCGTGATCAGCCCCAGCATTTT. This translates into CASSFIRDQPQHF.

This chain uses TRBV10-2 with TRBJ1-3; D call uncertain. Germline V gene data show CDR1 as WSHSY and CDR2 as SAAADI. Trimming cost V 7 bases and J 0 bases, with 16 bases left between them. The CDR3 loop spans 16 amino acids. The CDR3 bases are TGCGCCAGCAACGAACCAGGTCTTTCCTCTGGAAACACCATATATTTT. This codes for CASNEPGLSSGNTIYF.

The CDR3 is CACKEETQYF. CDR3 nucleotide sequence: TGTGCCTGCAAAGAAGAGACCCAGTACTTC. The chain combines TRBV30 with TRBJ2-5, with D uncertain. The CDR3 totals 10 residues. The germline CDR1 and CDR2 sequences are GTSNPN and SVGIG (reference sequence). V lost 6 bases, J lost 3 bases, and 5 bases lay in between.

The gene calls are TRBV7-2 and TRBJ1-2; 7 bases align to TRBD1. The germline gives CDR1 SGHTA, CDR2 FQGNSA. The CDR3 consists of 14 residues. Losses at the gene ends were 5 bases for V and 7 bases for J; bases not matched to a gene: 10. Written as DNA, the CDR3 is TGTGCCAGCAGCCGACCCGAGGGGGCGGGTGGCTACACCTTC. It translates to CASSRPEGAGGYTF. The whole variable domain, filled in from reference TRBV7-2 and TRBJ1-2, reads GAGVSQSPSNKVTEKGKDVELRCDPISGHTALYWYRQSLGQGLEFLIYFQGNSAPDKSGLPSDRFSAERTGGSVSTLTIQRTQQEDSAVYLCASSRPEGAGGYTFGSGTRLTVV.

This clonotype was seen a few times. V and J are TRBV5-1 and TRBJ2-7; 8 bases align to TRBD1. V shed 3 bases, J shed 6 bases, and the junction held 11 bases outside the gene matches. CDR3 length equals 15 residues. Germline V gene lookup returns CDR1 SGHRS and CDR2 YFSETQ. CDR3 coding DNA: TGCGCCAGCAGCTGGGGACCGGACAGGGTGGGCGAGCAGTACTTC. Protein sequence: CASSWGPDRVGEQYF.

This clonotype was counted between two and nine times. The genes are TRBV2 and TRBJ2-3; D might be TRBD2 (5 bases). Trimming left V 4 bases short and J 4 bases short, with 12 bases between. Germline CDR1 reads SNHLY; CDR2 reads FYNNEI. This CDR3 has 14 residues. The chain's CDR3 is CASSVASRADTQYF. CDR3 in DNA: TGTGCCAGCAGTGTGGCTAGCCGGGCAGATACGCAGTATTTT.

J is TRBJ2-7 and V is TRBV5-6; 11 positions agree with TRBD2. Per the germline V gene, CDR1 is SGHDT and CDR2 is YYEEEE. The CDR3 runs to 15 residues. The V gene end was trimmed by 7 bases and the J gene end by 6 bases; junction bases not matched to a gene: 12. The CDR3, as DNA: TGTGCCAGCTGTTCCTATCTAGCGGGAGGTCTCGAGCAGTACTTC. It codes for CASCSYLAGGLEQYF. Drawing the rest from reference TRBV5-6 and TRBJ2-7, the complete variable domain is DAGVTQSPTHLIKTRGQQVTLRCSPKSGHDTVSWYQQALGQGPQFIFQYYEEEERQRGNFPDRFSGHQFPNYSSELNVNALLLGDSALYLCASCSYLAGGLEQYFGPGTRLTVT.

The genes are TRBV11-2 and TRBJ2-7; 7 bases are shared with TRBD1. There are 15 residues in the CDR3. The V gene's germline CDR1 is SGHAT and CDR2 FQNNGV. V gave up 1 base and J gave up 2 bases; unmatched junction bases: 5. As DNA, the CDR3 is TGTGCCAGCAGCTTAGCCAGGGGGTCCACCTACGAGCAGTACTTC. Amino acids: CASSLARGSTYEQYF.

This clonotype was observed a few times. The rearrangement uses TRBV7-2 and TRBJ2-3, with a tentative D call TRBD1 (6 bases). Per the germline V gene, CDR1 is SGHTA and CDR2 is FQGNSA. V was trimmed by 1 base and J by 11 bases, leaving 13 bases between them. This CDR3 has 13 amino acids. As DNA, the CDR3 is TGTGCCAGCAGCTTAGGGGGGCAGTTGGAGCAGTATTTT. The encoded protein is CASSLGGQLEQYF.

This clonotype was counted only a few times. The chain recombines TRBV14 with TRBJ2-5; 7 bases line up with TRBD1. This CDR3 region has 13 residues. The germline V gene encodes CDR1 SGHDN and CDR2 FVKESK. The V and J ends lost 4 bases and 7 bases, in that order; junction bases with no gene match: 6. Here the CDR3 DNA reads TGTGCCAGCAGCCCGACAGGGTACGGGACCCAGTACTTC. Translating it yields CASSPTGYGTQYF.

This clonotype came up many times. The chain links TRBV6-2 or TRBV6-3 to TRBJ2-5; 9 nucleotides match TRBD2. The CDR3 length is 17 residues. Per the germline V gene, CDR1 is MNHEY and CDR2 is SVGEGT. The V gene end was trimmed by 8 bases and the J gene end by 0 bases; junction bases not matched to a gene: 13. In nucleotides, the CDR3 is TGTGCCAGCTCAAGACTAGCGGAATCCTGGAACCAAGAGACCCAGTACTTC. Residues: CASSRLAESWNQETQYF.